Sequencing of this TCR beta chain was carried out in a study of beta chain features in type 1 diabetes. Note on this clone: Its antigen remains unknown.

Study-wide findings and caveats: At VDJ recombination sites, type 1 diabetes patients had fewer insertions and more deleted nucleotides. PCR may have favored shorter templates equally in patients and controls. Type 1 diabetes patients had TCRB CDR3s that were shorter (moderately but significantly so) in all four CD4+ subsets.

cDNA synthesis used the whole RNA isolate, giving expressed TCRB sequences. Clones were sequenced by immunoSEQ multiplex PCR, and TCRdb holds only the in-frame ones, with some missing. The table records a few hundred thousand clones, about 15% of them present only once. CD4+ naive, central memory, regulatory and stem cell-like memory subsets were isolated by sorting on CD45RO/CCR7/CD25/CD127/CD95/CD27. The CDR3 has 14 residues. The germline V and J ends were trimmed by 3 bases and 8 bases, with 14 bases remaining between them. CDR1 is GTSNPN, CDR2 SVGIG, per germline (reference sequence). The receptor's source is a man aged 30-40 years in good health. Sequenced: central memory CD4+ T cells from blood. The chain carries TRBV30 and TRBJ1-6; unclear D gene. CDR3 loop: CAWSSDGRYSPLHF. CDR3 in DNA: TGTGCCTGGAGCTCGGACGGGCGGTATTCACCCCTCCACTTT.